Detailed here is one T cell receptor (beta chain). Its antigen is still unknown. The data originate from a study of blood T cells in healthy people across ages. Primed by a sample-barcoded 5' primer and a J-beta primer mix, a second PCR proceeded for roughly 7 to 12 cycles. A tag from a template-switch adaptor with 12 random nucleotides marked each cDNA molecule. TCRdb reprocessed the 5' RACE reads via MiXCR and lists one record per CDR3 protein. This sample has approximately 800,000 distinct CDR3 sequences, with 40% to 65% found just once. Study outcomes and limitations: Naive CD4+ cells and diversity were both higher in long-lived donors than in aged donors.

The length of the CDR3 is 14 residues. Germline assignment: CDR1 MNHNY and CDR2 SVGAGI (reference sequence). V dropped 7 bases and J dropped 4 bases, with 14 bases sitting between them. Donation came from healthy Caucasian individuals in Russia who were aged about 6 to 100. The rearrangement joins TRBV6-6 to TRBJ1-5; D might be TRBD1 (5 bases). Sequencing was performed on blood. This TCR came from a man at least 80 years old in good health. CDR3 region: CASTSGLGNQPQHF. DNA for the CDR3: TGTGCCAGCACCTCGGGACTTGGAAATCAGCCCCAGCATTTT.